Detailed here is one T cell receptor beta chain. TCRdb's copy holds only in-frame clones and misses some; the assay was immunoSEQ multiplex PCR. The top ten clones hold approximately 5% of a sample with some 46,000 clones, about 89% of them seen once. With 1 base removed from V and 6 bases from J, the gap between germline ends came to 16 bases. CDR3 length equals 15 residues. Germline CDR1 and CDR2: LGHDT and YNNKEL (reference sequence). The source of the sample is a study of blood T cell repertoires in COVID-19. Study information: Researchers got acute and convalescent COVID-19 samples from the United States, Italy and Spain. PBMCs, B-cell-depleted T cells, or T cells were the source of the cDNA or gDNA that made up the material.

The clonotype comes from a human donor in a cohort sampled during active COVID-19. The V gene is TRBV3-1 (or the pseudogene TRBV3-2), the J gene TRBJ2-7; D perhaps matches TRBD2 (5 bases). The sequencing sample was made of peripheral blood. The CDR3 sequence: CASSQVSASRGEQYF. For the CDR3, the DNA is TGTGCCAGCAGCCAAGTTTCTGCTAGCCGTGGCGAGCAGTACTTC.